The next 8 T cell receptor beta chains were all read from a single sample in a study of blood T cell repertoires in COVID-19. Measured with immunoSEQ multiplex PCR; TCRdb has only the in-frame clones, and not every one. This table has approximately 41,000 clones, over 75% appearing once. Sequenced: peripheral blood. These TCRs come from a man aged 35 to 55 with active or convalescent COVID-19.

The chain has TRBV2 and TRBJ2-7, with D maybe TRBD2 (5 bases). The CDR3 extends over 15 amino acids. Germline CDR1 SNHLY, CDR2 FYNNEI. The V and J ends lost 6 bases and 5 bases respectively, with 20 bases between them. CDR3 coding DNA: TGTGCCAGCAGGATTAGCGAGGGCTTTATCCACGAGCAGTACTTC. Translation gives CASRISEGFIHEQYF.

In this sample, this clone turned up once. This chain connects TRBV7-3 to TRBJ2-7, with 9 bases identical to TRBD1. Trimming removed 5 bases from V and 2 bases from J; junction bases left unmatched: 1. The CDR3 totals 13 residues. Per germline, CDR1 SGHTA and CDR2 FQGTGA. CDR3 residues: CASSRDRAYEQYF. The CDR3, as DNA: TGTGCCAGCAGCCGGGACAGGGCCTACGAGCAGTACTTC.

This clone was observed a single time. The chain couples TRBV24-1 to TRBJ2-2; no definite D call. V was cut by 3 bases and J by 1 base, with 8 bases left in between. CDR1 and CDR2 from the germline V gene are KGHDR and SFDVKD. This CDR3 region has 15 residues. CDR3 amino acids: CATSDRRGNTGELFF. In nucleotides, the CDR3 is TGTGCCACCAGTGATCGTCGAGGGAACACCGGGGAGCTGTTTTTT.

This chain links TRBV19 with TRBJ2-3; 13 bases fit TRBD2. Trimming removed 7 bases from V and 0 bases from J; junction bases left unmatched: 10. The CDR3 is made up of 18 amino acids. Germline values: CDR1 LNHDA, CDR2 SQIVND (reference sequence). CDR3: CASMGGLAGTGSTDTQYF. CDR3 bases: TGTGCCAGTATGGGGGGACTAGCGGGAACAGGGAGCACAGATACGCAGTATTTT.

This chain links TRBV19 with TRBJ2-5, with 8 bases lining up with TRBD1. V shed 5 bases, J shed 4 bases, and the junction held 6 bases outside the gene matches. The CDR3 covers 14 residues. Looked up from germline, CDR1 is LNHDA and CDR2 is SQIVND (reference sequence). The CDR3 DNA sequence: TGTGCCAGTAGTCCGGCAGGGGGCATAGAGACCCAGTACTTC. It translates to CASSPAGGIETQYF.

The chain is built from TRBV5-1 and TRBJ1-2; no reliable D call. CDR3 length equals 13 residues. The germline CDR1 and CDR2 sequences are SGHRS and YFSETQ. Trimming removed 5 bases at V and 1 base at J, with 9 bases between. The CDR3 here is CASRTTDNYGYTF. The CDR3, as DNA: TGCGCCAGCAGGACTACAGATAACTATGGCTACACCTTC.

This chain connects TRBV3-1 (or the pseudogene TRBV3-2) to TRBJ2-5; 7 bases agree with TRBD2. Losses at the gene ends were 2 bases for V and 3 bases for J; bases not matched to a gene: 9. Germline V gene data show CDR1 as LGHDT and CDR2 as YNNKEL (reference sequence). CDR3 size: 16 residues. CDR3 in amino acids: CASSQLAGNKEETQYF. The CDR3 nucleotides read TGTGCCAGCAGCCAATTAGCGGGCAATAAAGAAGAGACCCAGTACTTC.

The chain is built from TRBV11-2 and TRBJ2-5, with D perhaps TRBD2 (6 bases). The length of the CDR3 is 17 residues. V gave up 5 bases and J gave up 1 base, with 20 bases separating them. Germline V gene data show CDR1 as SGHAT and CDR2 as FQNNGV. The chain's CDR3 is CASSRYGVAVPQETQYF. CDR3 bases: TGTGCCAGCAGCCGATACGGGGTAGCGGTACCCCAAGAGACCCAGTACTTC.